The clone carrying this TCR beta chain was picked up one time. The protocol was immunoSEQ multiplex PCR, while the TCRdb copy is restricted to in-frame clones and leaves out a portion. The data hold about 40,000 clones, with roughly 90% observed a single time. CDR1 is MGHRA, CDR2 YSYEKL, per germline. This CDR3 comprises 11 residues. The data are from a study of T cell changes during pregnancy in multiple sclerosis. This TCR was recovered from a female donor with multiple sclerosis, enrolled in a pregnancy study. The source was CD8+ T cells from peripheral blood mononuclear cells, collected in the first trimester of pregnancy. The rearrangement joins TRBV4-1 to TRBJ1-2; no clear D gene. The CDR3 DNA reads as TGCGATAACAGCTTTAACTATGGCTACACCTTC. Translation: CDNSFNYGYTF.